One T cell receptor (beta chain) is described in this entry. Its target is not known. The data stem from a study of T cell responses to AZD1222 COVID-19 vaccine. The study's findings and limits: The breadth and depth of Spike-specific TCRs increased once two AZD1222 doses had been given.

Germline V gene data show CDR1 as MGHRA and CDR2 as YSYEKL. The CDR3 spans 14 residues. V was clipped by 4 bases and J by 3 bases, with 13 bases between them. Here immunoSEQ multiplex PCR was the method, and the copy in TCRdb shows in-frame clones only, minus some. Counted here are some 140,000 clones, about 93% occurring once; the ten biggest clones make up roughly 7%. This clonotype was obtained from an adult who received the AZD1222 COVID-19 vaccine. The V gene is TRBV4-1, the J gene TRBJ2-7; D is undetermined. The sample was peripheral blood, taken 28 days after the second AZD1222 dose. The CDR3 DNA sequence: TGCGCCAGCAGCCGTGTGGCAGGTGACTACGAGCAGTACTTC. It encodes CASSRVAGDYEQYF.